This note documents a single T cell receptor beta chain sequence. Trimming removed 3 bases from V and 6 bases from J, with 14 bases in between. CDR3 length: 14 amino acids. This sample is drawn from a study of Graves' ophthalmopathy and Graves' hyperthyroidism. RNA transcripts served as template for amplifying TCR beta CDR3 sequences. RT-PCR with HTBI primers came first, then second-round multiplex PCR. TCRdb passed the multiplex PCR reads through MiXCR, listing each CDR3 protein once. The sample includes roughly 400,000 distinct CDR3 sequences, 15% to 20% of them seen just once. The receptor was derived from an adult woman with stable Graves' hyperthyroidism. Sequencing used peripheral blood. The chain has TRBV12-3 or TRBV12-4 and TRBJ1-1; D is ambiguous. The CDR3 reads CASSFSHSNPEAFF. Here the CDR3 DNA reads TGTGCCAGCAGTTTCTCCCACTCAAACCCTGAAGCTTTCTTT.